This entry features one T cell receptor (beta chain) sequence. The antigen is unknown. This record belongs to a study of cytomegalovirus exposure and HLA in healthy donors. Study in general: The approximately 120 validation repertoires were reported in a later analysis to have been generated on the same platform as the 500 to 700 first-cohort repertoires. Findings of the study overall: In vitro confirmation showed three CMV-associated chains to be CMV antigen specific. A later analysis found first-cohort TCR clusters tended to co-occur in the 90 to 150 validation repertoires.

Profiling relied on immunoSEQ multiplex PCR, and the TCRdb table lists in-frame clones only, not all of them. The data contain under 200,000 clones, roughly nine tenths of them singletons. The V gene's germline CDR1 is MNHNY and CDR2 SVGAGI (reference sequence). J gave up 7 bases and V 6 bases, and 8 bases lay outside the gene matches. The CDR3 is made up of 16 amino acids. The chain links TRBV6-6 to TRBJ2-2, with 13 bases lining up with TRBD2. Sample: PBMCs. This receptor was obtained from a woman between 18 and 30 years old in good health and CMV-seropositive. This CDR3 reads CASSLGLAGEVGELFF. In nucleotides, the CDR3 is TGTGCCAGCAGCCTAGGACTAGCGGGAGAGGTCGGGGAGCTGTTTTTT.